The clone carrying this TCR beta chain has ten or more counts. Deletions cut 5 bases from V and 2 bases from J, with 17 bases between. CDR1 and CDR2 (germline): SGHRS, YFSETQ. CDR3 length equals 16 residues. The data were taken from a study of blood T cell repertoires in COVID-19. Overall study: The samples span acute and convalescent COVID-19 from the United States, Italy and Spain. T cells, B-cell-depleted T cells, or PBMCs supplied cDNA or gDNA.

In the authors' methods: Nucleated cell counts were estimated from reference gene primer amplification. The assay was immunoSEQ multiplex PCR, and TCRdb's table has in-frame clones only and misses some. Clonal size and the V and J genes are those of that table, whereas D and trimming came from the DNA. The table includes about 170,000 clones, roughly 80% detected once. This chain joins TRBV5-1 and TRBJ2-1; weak D call: TRBD2 (6 bases). The sequence derives from a young man with active or convalescent COVID-19. The sequenced sample was peripheral blood. CDR3 in DNA: TGCGCCAGCAGTCTCGAGGACGGAGGGGCCTACAATGAGCAGTTCTTC. This sequence encodes CASSLEDGGAYNEQFF. Full variable domain (outside the CDR3, taken from reference TRBV5-1 and TRBJ2-1): KAGVTQTPRYLIKTRGQQVTLSCSPISGHRSVSWYQQTPGQGLQFLFEYFSETQRNKGNFPGRFSGRQFSNSRSEMNVSTLELGDSALYLCASSLEDGGAYNEQFFGPGTRLTVL.